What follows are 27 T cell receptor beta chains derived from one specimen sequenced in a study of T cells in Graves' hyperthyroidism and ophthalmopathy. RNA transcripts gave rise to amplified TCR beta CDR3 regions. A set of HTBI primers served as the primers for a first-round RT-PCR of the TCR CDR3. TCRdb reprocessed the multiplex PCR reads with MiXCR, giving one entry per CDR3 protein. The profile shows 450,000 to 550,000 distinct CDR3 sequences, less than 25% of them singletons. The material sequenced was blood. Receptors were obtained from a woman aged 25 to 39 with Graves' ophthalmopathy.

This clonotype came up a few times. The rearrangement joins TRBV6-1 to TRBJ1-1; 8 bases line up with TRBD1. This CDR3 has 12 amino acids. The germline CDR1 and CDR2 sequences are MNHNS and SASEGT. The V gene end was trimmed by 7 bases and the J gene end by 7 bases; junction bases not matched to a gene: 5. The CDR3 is CASNQGAGEAFF. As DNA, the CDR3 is TGTGCCAGCAATCAGGGGGCGGGTGAAGCTTTCTTT.

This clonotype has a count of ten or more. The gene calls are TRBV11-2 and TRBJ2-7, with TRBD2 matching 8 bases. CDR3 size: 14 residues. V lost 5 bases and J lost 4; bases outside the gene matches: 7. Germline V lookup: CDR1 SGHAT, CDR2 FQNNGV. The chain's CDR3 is CASSPAGVIYEQYF. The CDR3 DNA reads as TGTGCCAGCAGCCCAGCGGGGGTGATATACGAGCAGTACTTC.

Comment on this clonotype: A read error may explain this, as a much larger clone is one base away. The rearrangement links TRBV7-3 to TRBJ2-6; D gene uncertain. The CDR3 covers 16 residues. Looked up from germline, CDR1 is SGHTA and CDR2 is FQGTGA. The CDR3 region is CASSITIGFGANVLTF. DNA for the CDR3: TGTGCCAGCAGCATAACGATAGGGTTTGGGGCCAACGTCCTGACTTTC.

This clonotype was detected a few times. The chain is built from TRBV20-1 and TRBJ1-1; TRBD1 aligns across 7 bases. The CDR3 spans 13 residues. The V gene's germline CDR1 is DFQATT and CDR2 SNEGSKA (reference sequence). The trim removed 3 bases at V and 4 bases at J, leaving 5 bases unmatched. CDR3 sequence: CSASTDRATEAFF. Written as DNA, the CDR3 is TGCAGTGCTAGCACCGACAGGGCCACTGAAGCTTTCTTT.

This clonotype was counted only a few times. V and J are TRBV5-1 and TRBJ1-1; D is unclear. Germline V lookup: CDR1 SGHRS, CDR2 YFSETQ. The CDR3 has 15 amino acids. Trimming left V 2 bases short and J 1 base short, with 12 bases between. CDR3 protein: CASSLPTTANTEAFF. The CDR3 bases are TGCGCCAGCAGCTTACCCACAACAGCGAACACTGAAGCTTTCTTT.

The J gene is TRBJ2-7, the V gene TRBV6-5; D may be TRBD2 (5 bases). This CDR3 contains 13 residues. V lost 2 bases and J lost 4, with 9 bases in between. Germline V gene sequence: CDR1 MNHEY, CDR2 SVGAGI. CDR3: CASSYQRGYEQYF. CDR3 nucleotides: TGTGCCAGCAGTTACCAACGAGGGTACGAGCAGTACTTC.

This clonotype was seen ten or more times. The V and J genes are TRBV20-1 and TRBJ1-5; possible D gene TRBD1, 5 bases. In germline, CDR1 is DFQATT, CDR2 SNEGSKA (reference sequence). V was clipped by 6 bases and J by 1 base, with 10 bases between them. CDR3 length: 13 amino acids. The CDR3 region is CSAGTASNQPQHF. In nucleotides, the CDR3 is TGCAGTGCGGGGACGGCGAGCAATCAGCCCCAGCATTTT.

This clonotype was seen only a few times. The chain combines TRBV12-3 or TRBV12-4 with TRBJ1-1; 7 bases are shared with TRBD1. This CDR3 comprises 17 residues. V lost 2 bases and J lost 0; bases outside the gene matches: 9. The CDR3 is CASSLRQGFGMNTEAFF. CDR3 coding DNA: TGTGCCAGCAGTTTAAGACAGGGTTTTGGCATGAACACTGAAGCTTTCTTT.

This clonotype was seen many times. CDR3 DNA: TGTGCCAGCAGTCGTACTTATGGTAGCACTGAAGCTTTCTTT. This translates into CASSRTYGSTEAFF. The V and J genes are TRBV6-5 and TRBJ1-1; no definite D call. V lost 5 bases and J 4 bases, leaving 14 bases between the germline ends. Germline CDR1 is MNHEY and CDR2 is SVGAGI. The CDR3 covers 14 residues.

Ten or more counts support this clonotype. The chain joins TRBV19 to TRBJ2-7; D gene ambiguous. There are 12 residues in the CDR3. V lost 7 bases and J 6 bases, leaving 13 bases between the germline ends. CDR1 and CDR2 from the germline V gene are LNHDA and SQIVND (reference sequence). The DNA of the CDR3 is TGTGCCAGTACCGCAAGGAATGGCGAGCAGTACTTC. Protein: CASTARNGEQYF.

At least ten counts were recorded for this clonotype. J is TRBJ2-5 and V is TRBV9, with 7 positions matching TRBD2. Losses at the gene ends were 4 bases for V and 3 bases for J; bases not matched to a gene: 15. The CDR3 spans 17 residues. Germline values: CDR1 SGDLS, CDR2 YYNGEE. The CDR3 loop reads CASSPWGGGAVEETQYF. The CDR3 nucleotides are TGTGCCAGCAGCCCCTGGGGGGGAGGGGCGGTGGAAGAGACCCAGTACTTC.

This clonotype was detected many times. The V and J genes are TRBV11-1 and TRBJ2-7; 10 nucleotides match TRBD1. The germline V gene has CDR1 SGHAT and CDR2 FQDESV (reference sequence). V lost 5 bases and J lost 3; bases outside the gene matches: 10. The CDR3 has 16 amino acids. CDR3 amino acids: CASSPPGTGDGYEQYF. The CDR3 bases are TGTGCCAGCAGCCCCCCAGGGACAGGGGATGGCTACGAGCAGTACTTC.

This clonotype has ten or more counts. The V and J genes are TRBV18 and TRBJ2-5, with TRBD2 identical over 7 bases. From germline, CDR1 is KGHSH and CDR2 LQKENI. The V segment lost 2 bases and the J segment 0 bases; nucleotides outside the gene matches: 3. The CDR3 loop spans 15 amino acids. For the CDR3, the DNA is TGTGCCAGCTCACCAAGCGGGAACCACCAAGAGACCCAGTACTTC. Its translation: CASSPSGNHQETQYF.

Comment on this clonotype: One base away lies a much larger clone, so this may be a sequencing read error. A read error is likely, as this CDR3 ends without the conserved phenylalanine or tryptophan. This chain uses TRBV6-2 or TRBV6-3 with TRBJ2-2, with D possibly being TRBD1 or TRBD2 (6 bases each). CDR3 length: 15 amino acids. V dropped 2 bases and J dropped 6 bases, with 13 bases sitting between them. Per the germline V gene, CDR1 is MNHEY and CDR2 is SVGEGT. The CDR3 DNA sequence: TGTGCCAGCAGTTACCCGTCGGGGGCGGCCGGGGAGCTGTTTTTG. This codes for CASSYPSGAAGELFL.

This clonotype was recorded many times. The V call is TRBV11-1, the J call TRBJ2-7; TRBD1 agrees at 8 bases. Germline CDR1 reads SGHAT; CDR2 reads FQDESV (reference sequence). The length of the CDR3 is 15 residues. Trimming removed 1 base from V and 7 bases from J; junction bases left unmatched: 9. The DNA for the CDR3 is TGTGCCAGCAGCTTAGTTCAGGGGGCAACGGGAGAGCAGTACTTC. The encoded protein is CASSLVQGATGEQYF. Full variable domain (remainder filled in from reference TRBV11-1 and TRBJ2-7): EAEVAQSPRYKITEKSQAVAFWCDPISGHATLYWYRQILGQGPELLVQFQDESVVDDSQLPKDRFSAERLKGVDSTLKIQPAELGDSAMYLCASSLVQGATGEQYFGPGTRLTVT.

CDR3 sequence reads: CASTFVGGYGYTF. In DNA, the CDR3 is TGTGCCAGTACATTTGTTGGGGGCTATGGCTACACCTTC. The chain links TRBV19 to TRBJ1-2; D possibly corresponds to TRBD1 (5 bases). The CDR3 consists of 13 residues. V gave up 7 bases and J gave up 4 bases, with 13 bases separating them. Germline CDR1 is LNHDA and CDR2 is SQIVND (reference sequence).

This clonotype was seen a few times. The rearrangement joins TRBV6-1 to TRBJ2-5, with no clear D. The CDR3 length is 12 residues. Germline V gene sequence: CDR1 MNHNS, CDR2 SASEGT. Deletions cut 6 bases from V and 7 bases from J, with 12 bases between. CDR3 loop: CASREPFGTQYF. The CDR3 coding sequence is TGTGCCAGCAGAGAACCTTTTGGGACCCAGTACTTC.

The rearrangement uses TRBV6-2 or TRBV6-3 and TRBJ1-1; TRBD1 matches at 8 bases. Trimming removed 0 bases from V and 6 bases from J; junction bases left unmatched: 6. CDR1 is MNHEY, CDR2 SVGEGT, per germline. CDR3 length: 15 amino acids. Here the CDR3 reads CASSYSTGVVSEAFF. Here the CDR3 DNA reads TGTGCCAGCAGTTACTCGACAGGGGTAGTTTCTGAAGCTTTCTTT.

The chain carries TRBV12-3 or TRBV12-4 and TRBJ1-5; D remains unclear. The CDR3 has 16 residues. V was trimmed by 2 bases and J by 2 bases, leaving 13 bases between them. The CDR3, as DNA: TGTGCCAGCAGTTTATCGGGAGAGGTGGGCAATCAGCCCCAGCATTTT. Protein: CASSLSGEVGNQPQHF.

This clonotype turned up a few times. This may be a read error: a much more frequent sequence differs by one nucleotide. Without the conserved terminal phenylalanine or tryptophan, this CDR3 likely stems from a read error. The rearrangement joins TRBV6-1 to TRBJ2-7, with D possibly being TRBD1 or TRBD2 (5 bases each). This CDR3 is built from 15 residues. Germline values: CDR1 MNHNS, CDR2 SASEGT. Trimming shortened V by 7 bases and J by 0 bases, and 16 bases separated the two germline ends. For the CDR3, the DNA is TGTGCCAGCATTGGGGGAACACTGGCCTCCTACGAGCAGTACCTC. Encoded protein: CASIGGTLASYEQYL.

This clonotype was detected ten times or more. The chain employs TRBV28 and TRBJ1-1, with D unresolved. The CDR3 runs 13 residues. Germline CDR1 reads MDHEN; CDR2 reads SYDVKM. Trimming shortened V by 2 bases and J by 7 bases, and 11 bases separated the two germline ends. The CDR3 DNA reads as TGTGCCAGCAGTTTAGTTGGGGTCGGTGAAGCTTTCTTT. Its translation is CASSLVGVGEAFF.

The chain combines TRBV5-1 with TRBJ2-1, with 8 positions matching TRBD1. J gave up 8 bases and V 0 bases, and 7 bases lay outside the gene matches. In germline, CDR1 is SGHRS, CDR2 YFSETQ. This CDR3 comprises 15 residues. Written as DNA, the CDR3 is TGCGCCAGCAGCTTGGCCGGCAGGGGGCGTGATGAGCAGTTCTTC. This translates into CASSLAGRGRDEQFF.

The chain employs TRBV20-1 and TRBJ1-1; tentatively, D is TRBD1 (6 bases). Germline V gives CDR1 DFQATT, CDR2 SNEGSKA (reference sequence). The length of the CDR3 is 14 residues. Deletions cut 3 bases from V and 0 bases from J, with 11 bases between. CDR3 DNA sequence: TGCAGTGCTAGTGGACAGTACCTGAACACTGAAGCTTTCTTT. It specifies CSASGQYLNTEAFF.

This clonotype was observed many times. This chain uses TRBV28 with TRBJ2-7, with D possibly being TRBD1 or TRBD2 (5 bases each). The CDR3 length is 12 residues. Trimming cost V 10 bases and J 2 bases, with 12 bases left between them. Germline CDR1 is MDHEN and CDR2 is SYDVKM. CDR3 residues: CATRDDAYEQYF. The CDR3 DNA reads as TGTGCCACCCGGGACGACGCCTACGAGCAGTACTTC.

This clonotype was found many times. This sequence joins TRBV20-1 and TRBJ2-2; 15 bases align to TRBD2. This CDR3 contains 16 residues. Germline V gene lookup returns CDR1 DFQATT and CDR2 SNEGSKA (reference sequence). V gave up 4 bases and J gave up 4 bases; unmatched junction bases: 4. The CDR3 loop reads CSAIWTSGGATGELFF. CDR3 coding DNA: TGCAGTGCTATTTGGACTAGCGGGGGGGCCACCGGGGAGCTGTTTTTT.

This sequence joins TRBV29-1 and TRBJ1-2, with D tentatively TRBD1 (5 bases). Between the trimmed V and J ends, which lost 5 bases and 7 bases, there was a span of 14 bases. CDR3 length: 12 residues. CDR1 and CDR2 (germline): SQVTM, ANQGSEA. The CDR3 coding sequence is TGCAGCGTTAGACGCCGGAGGGGTGGCTACACCTTC. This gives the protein CSVRRRRGGYTF.

CDR3 nucleotides: TGCAGTGCTGGGACACCCCGTGCACCCTCTGGGGCCAACGTCCTGACTTTC. This translates into CSAGTPRAPSGANVLTF. The J gene is TRBJ2-6, the V gene TRBV20-1, with a weak D call TRBD1 (6 bases). V was clipped by 5 bases and J by 0 bases, with 17 bases between them. This CDR3 spans 17 amino acids. In germline, CDR1 is DFQATT, CDR2 SNEGSKA (reference sequence).